The source of this T cell receptor beta chain is a study of T cell responses to AZD1222 COVID-19 vaccine. Study at large: Pooling was applied to second doses at about 4 or about 12 weeks.

Germline lookup yields CDR1 SNHLY and CDR2 FYNNEI. CDR3 length: 17 residues. Trimming took off 2 bases at V and 5 bases at J, with 21 bases between the two ends. Overall study findings and caveats: Spike-specific TCR repertoires showed rising breadth and depth after two AZD1222 doses. Distributed over spike, vaccine-associated CD4 TCRs predominated at 160-218 and 743-854. Most donors were white British, females outnumbered males, and clonal diversity was possibly underestimated.

The assay was immunoSEQ multiplex PCR, and TCRdb's table has in-frame clones only and misses some. The sample includes around 110,000 clones, 70% to 90% of them seen just once. In the case of this clone: The antigen is unknown.

The sequence was collected from an adult in good health. The chain links TRBV2 to TRBJ2-5, with a possible D match to TRBD2 (6 bases). This specimen was peripheral blood, taken on day 0 of AZD1222 vaccination. The CDR3 region has the DNA TGTGCCAGCAGTGAACCGGGGGTCTCCCTTGGGGGGGAGACCCAGTACTTC. This sequence encodes CASSEPGVSLGGETQYF.